A selection of T cell receptor beta chains follows, all from one sample in a study of control samples from healthy donors and cancer patients. Assay: immunoSEQ multiplex PCR; the TCRdb copy retains only in-frame clones and omits some. The repertoire holds over 100,000 clones, with around 88% as singletons. Material for sequencing was blood. The receptors derive from a man aged 40-49 years in good health. The CDR3 runs from the conserved cysteine through the conserved F or W. D genes are given only for firm matches. Some rows have no size entry. The others give once, few or many, or a class for an expanded clone.

CASKDRNTEAFF,TGTGCCAGCAAGGACAGGAACACTGAAGCTTTCTTT,-,TRBJ1-1,TRBV6-4,-
CASSGPVGEAQHF,TGTGCCAGCAGTGGGCCGGTCGGTGAGGCCCAGCATTTT,medium-sized,TRBJ1-5,TRBV25-1,-
CAWSTGSREKLFF,TGTGCCTGGAGCACGGGGAGTAGAGAAAAACTGTTTTTT,-,TRBJ1-4,TRBV30,-
CASSLDGQGNTEAFF,TGCGCCAGCAGCTTGGACGGACAGGGGAACACTGAAGCTTTCTTT,few,TRBJ1-1,TRBV5-1,TRBD1
CASSLWAGAIQETQYF,TGCGCCAGCAGCCTCTGGGCAGGGGCCATCCAAGAGACCCAGTACTTC,-,TRBJ2-5,TRBV5-1,-
CASSSAGTGPYNEQFF,TGCGCCAGCAGCTCAGCCGGTACGGGGCCCTACAATGAGCAGTTCTTC,-,TRBJ2-1,TRBV4-1,-
CASSYGRGRIYEQYF,TGTGCCAGCAGTTACGGGCGGGGGCGAATCTACGAGCAGTACTTC,-,TRBJ2-7,TRBV6-2/TRBV6-3,-
CASSLLISHTEAFF,TGCGCCAGCAGCCTTTTAATCTCTCACACTGAAGCTTTCTTT,-,TRBJ1-1,TRBV4-1,-
CASSLIADEQFF,TGCGCCAGCAGCTTGATAGCGGACGAGCAGTTCTTC,-,TRBJ2-1,TRBV5-1,-
CASSWGAGSSTDTQYF,TGCGCCAGCAGCTGGGGGGCGGGGTCTAGCACAGATACGCAGTATTTT,-,TRBJ2-3,TRBV5-1,-